This TCR beta chain stems from a study of cytomegalovirus exposure and HLA in healthy donors. Findings of the study overall: Highly shared sequence variants in one cluster were likely a sequencing artifact. High sensitivity and specificity were reportedly achieved when the classifier diagnosed cytomegalovirus status. CMV serostatus was the only recorded immune exposure for donors.

To note about this clone: Its antigen is not identified.

The CDR3 consists of 14 residues. Germline CDR1 SEHNR, CDR2 FQNEAQ (reference sequence). V was clipped by 3 bases and J by 5 bases, with 13 bases between them. The PCR used 60 Vbeta and 13 Jbeta primers. Sequencing used immunoSEQ multiplex PCR; TCRdb keeps in-frame clones, though not all of them. The sample holds 200,000 or so clones. The sequencing sample was made of PBMCs. The V and J genes are TRBV7-9 and TRBJ2-5; a possible D gene is TRBD2 (5 bases). The TCR comes from a boy younger than 18 in good health and CMV-seronegative. The CDR3 loop reads CASSFGLDRETQYF. CDR3 in DNA: TGTGCCAGCAGCTTTGGACTGGACCGGGAGACCCAGTACTTC.